This entry lists 2 T cell receptor beta chains sequenced from one sample in a study of healthy donors' naive CD4 and CD8 T cells. A linear amplification protocol produced the TCR libraries from 450 to 500 ng of total RNA. Each CDR3 protein is one row after TCRdb ran MiXCR on the reads. The sample contains 150,000 to 200,000 distinct CDR3 sequences, around 70% of which appear only once. Input material: naive CD4+ and CD8+ T cells sorted from blood, pooled from several donors. These receptors all come from a pool of human donors in good health; the sample pools cells from several healthy donors.

This chain uses TRBV29-1 with TRBJ2-1, with 10 nucleotides matching TRBD2. CDR3 length equals 14 residues. Germline V gives CDR1 SQVTM, CDR2 ANQGSEA. After removal of 7 bases from V and 0 bases from J, the junction contained 3 bases not matched to a gene. CDR3 nucleotide sequence: TGCAGCGGGGGACTAGCGCTCTCCTACAATGAGCAGTTCTTC. Translated: CSGGLALSYNEQFF.

This clonotype has a handful of counts. This chain connects TRBV27 to TRBJ2-7; D call uncertain. The CDR3 totals 14 residues. V was cut by 5 bases and J by 4 bases, with 15 bases left in between. CDR1 and CDR2 (germline): MNHEY, SMNVEV (reference sequence). CDR3 protein: CASSLNPNGYEQYF. Here the CDR3 DNA reads TGTGCCAGCAGTCTAAACCCCAATGGATACGAGCAGTACTTC.